Shown below are 8 T cell receptor beta chains from a single sample sequenced in a study of human T cells and chemical hapten exposure (dated by TCRdb to the early 2020s). The library was generated by RACE. This sample was sequenced with a NextSeq 500. TCRdb cleaned the public reads at Q25 with fastp, built clones with MiXCR and kept in-frame beta chains. One record per CDR3 amino acid sequence lists the most common genes and DNA. This sample gives roughly 160,000 distinct CDR3 sequences in total; around 13% of them show up just once. Approximately 1.5% of the sample is in the top ten clones. Sample time point, as interpreted from the label and publication: patch test 1, 2 weeks after DPC sensitization. The intended sense of this specimen's treatment or condition label: therapeutic diphenylcyclopropenone sensitization with weekly scalp DPC. Here the sequenced sample was whole blood, taken in connection with sensitization to the hapten diphenylcyclopropenone (DPC). The receptors were gathered from a woman aged 30 to 39 with alopecia areata. Some clones in this sample may be carry-over from other donors' samples.

This clonotype appeared a few times. The gene calls are TRBV6-1 and TRBJ1-5; a weak D match, TRBD1 (6 bases). Germline-derived CDR1 and CDR2 are MNHNS and SASEGT. With 5 bases removed from V and 7 bases from J, the gap between germline ends came to 27 bases. The CDR3 is 18 amino acids. CDR3 bases: TGTGCCAGCAGTCCAAGGGAGCCGACAGGAGCCTTTTCACAGCCCCAGCATTTT. Translation: CASSPREPTGAFSQPQHF.

The chain carries TRBV7-2 and TRBJ2-5, with D perhaps TRBD2 (6 bases). The length of the CDR3 is 14 residues. Trimming cost V 1 base and J 4 bases, with 10 bases left between them. CDR1 SGHTA and CDR2 FQGNSA come from the germline V gene. The CDR3 DNA reads as TGTGCCAGCAGCTTAGTATTCGGGGGAGAGACCCAGTACTTC. It specifies CASSLVFGGETQYF.

This sequence joins TRBV11-2 and TRBJ2-2; 9 nucleotides line up with TRBD2. The germline V gene has CDR1 SGHAT and CDR2 FQNNGV. CDR3 length: 18 amino acids. V lost 2 bases, J lost 6 bases, and 13 bases stayed unmatched. CDR3 region: CASSLSVRSGRLSGELFF. CDR3 nucleotide sequence: TGTGCCAGCAGCTTATCGGTCCGAAGCGGGAGGTTATCCGGGGAGCTGTTTTTT.

The rearrangement joins TRBV2 to TRBJ1-2; 7 bases fit TRBD1. Trimming removed 5 bases from V and 0 bases from J; junction bases left unmatched: 3. Germline CDR1 is SNHLY and CDR2 is FYNNEI. This CDR3 comprises 14 residues. CDR3: CASSRQGPNYGYTF. CDR3 nucleotide sequence: TGTGCCAGCAGTCGACAGGGACCTAACTATGGCTACACCTTC.

This clonotype came up a few times. The rearrangement joins TRBV28 to TRBJ2-3, with a possible D match to TRBD1 (8 bases). Germline CDR1 reads MDHEN; CDR2 reads SYDVKM. CDR3 length: 13 amino acids. V was cut by 8 bases and J by 3 bases, with 12 bases left in between. In DNA, the CDR3 is TGTGCCAGCTACAGGGGGGGTACAGATACGCAGTATTTT. This encodes CASYRGGTDTQYF.

As to this clonotype: A clone one base away is much larger, so this may be a read error. The CDR3 DNA reads TGCAGCGTTGAAGCGGTCCCCGGCGGGGGACCCGAGCAGTACTTC. It is translated as CSVEAVPGGGPEQYF. This sequence joins TRBV29-1 and TRBJ2-7; 7 positions match TRBD2. Germline CDR1 reads SQVTM; CDR2 reads ANQGSEA. The CDR3 is 15 residues long. With V trimmed by 1 base and J by 6 bases, 12 bases remained unmatched.

This clonotype came up a few times. The genes are TRBV7-9 and TRBJ2-3; D possibly corresponds to TRBD1 (6 bases). The CDR3 spans 13 residues. CDR1 SEHNR and CDR2 FQNEAQ come from the germline V gene (reference sequence). V was clipped by 5 bases and J by 7 bases, with 13 bases between them. Here the CDR3 DNA reads TGTGCCAGCAGCCCACAGGGTGATAATACGCAGTATTTT. It codes for CASSPQGDNTQYF.

There are a few counts of this clonotype. The chain combines TRBV20-1 with TRBJ2-1; TRBD2 matches 11 bases. Germline CDR1 reads DFQATT; CDR2 reads SNEGSKA (reference sequence). This CDR3 is built from 14 residues. Trimming removed 6 bases from V and 7 bases from J; junction bases left unmatched: 8. CDR3 sequence: CSAVAGGVRNEQFF. The CDR3 DNA is TGCAGTGCCGTAGCGGGAGGGGTACGGAATGAGCAGTTCTTC.